This T cell receptor beta chain was profiled in a study of vaccination effects on CD4 cells after COVID-19. Turning to this clone: The antigen remains undetermined.

The ViraFEST assay expanded antigen-specific CD4+ T cells with viral peptide pools before sequencing. Investigators separated out CD4+ T cells once around nine days of culture had passed. No vaccinee had earlier SARS-CoV-2 infection, and nucleocapsid antibodies were negative. Sequencing used immunoSEQ multiplex PCR; TCRdb keeps in-frame clones, though not all of them. The data show about 73,000 clones, 65% to 85% seen once. V shed 6 bases and J 2 bases; nucleotides not matched to a gene: 6. Looked up from germline, CDR1 is LGHDT and CDR2 is YNNKEL (reference sequence). This CDR3 spans 15 amino acids. The TCR comes from a human donor who received a COVID-19 vaccine. This chain links TRBV3-1 (or the pseudogene TRBV3-2) with TRBJ2-2, with TRBD1 matching 7 bases. The source was CD4+ T cells from PBMCs cultured with HCoV-NL63 spike peptides, collected before COVID-19 vaccination. The CDR3 DNA sequence: TGTGCCAGCAGGAACCGGGACAGCAACACCGGGGAGCTGTTTTTT. Translation: CASRNRDSNTGELFF.